One and the same sample provided the 9 T cell receptor beta chains below, sequenced in a study of cytotoxic CD8 clonotypes in ibrutinib-treated CLL. The repertoire was sequenced with immunoSEQ multiplex PCR; TCRdb's copy has only in-frame clones and lacks some. The table shows roughly 300,000 clones, with 65% to 85% occurring only once. Material: PBMCs, obtained at disease progression, from a patient treated with ibrutinib. Every receptor here comes from a human donor with chronic lymphocytic leukemia.

This clone was seen a few times. V gene TRBV19 combines with J gene TRBJ1-2; D unresolved. Trimming removed 5 bases from V and 7 bases from J, with 17 bases in between. The CDR3 has 14 residues. Looked up from germline, CDR1 is LNHDA and CDR2 is SQIVND (reference sequence). The CDR3 DNA reads TGTGCCAGTAGTCCCCGGGATACGACTACTGGCTACACCTTC. As protein: CASSPRDTTTGYTF.

This clone was counted once. V is TRBV5-6 and J is TRBJ2-7, with TRBD1 matching 9 bases. V shed 0 bases, J shed 4 bases, and the junction held 5 bases outside the gene matches. The CDR3 is 15 residues long. CDR1 is SGHDT and CDR2 is YYEEEE in the germline V gene. CDR3 DNA: TGTGCCAGCAGCTTGGAACAGGGGGCTATATACGAGCAGTACTTC. This gives the protein CASSLEQGAIYEQYF.

This sequence joins TRBV13 and TRBJ2-1; 12 bases align to TRBD1. The CDR3 is 15 amino acids. The germline V gene encodes CDR1 PRHDT and CDR2 FYEKMQ (reference sequence). With V trimmed by 5 bases and J by 7 bases, 6 bases remained unmatched. The CDR3 is CASSTRDRGRNEQFF. CDR3 coding DNA: TGTGCCAGCAGCACCCGGGACAGGGGGCGGAATGAGCAGTTCTTC.

The chain joins TRBV15 to TRBJ2-5, with 8 bases aligning to TRBD2. CDR1 and CDR2 (germline): LNHNV, YYDKDF (reference sequence). With 0 bases clipped from V and 4 bases from J, the junction kept 4 bases outside the gene matches. The CDR3 has 15 amino acids. The CDR3 spells CATSRERAGVETQYF. The CDR3 nucleotides are TGTGCCACCAGCAGAGAGAGAGCGGGAGTAGAGACCCAGTACTTC.

This chain joins TRBV18 and TRBJ2-1, with TRBD2 matching over 9 bases. The CDR3 runs 13 residues. With V trimmed by 8 bases and J by 7 bases, 6 bases remained unmatched. CDR1 and CDR2 from the germline V gene are KGHSH and LQKENI. This CDR3 is CASPSGEGNEQFF. The CDR3 nucleotides read TGTGCCAGCCCTAGCGGGGAGGGGAATGAGCAGTTCTTC. The whole variable domain, remainder taken from reference TRBV18 and TRBJ2-1, is NAGVMQNPRHLVRRRGQEARLRCSPMKGHSHVYWYRQLPEEGLKFMVYLQKENIIDESGMPKERFSAEFPKEGPSILRIQQVVRGDSAAYFCASPSGEGNEQFFGPGTRLTVL.

This clone came up once. The rearrangement uses TRBV10-1 and TRBJ2-1, with TRBD2 matching over 10 bases. CDR1 is WNHNN, CDR2 SYGVQD, per germline (reference sequence). The length of the CDR3 is 14 residues. V gave up 7 bases and J gave up 5 bases; unmatched junction bases: 5. The CDR3 sequence is CASTVLAGDNEQFF. As DNA, the CDR3 is TGCGCCAGCACAGTCCTAGCGGGGGACAATGAGCAGTTCTTC.

The J gene is TRBJ2-7, the V gene TRBV19, with TRBD1 matching 7 bases. The CDR3 consists of 13 residues. Germline lookup yields CDR1 LNHDA and CDR2 SQIVND (reference sequence). Germline trimming cut 6 bases from V and 7 bases from J; bases unmatched to any gene: 9. The CDR3 sequence: CASSSRGQGEQYF. The CDR3 DNA sequence: TGTGCCAGTAGCTCGAGGGGGCAGGGGGAGCAGTACTTC.

The V and J genes are TRBV29-1 and TRBJ2-5; 13 nucleotides agree with TRBD2. V was clipped by 7 bases and J by 1 base; unmatched bases: 3. Per germline, CDR1 SQVTM and CDR2 ANQGSEA. This CDR3 spans 14 amino acids. As DNA, the CDR3 is TGCAGCGCCGGACTAGCGGGAGTCCAAGAGACCCAGTACTTC. It specifies CSAGLAGVQETQYF. The full variable domain, its missing parts supplied by reference TRBV29-1 and TRBJ2-5, is SAVISQKPSRDICQRGTSLTIQCQVDSQVTMMFWYRQQPGQSLTLIATANQGSEATYESGFVIDKFPISRPNLTFSTLTVSNMSPEDSSIYLCSAGLAGVQETQYFGPGTRLLVL.

The V call is TRBV23-1, the J call TRBJ2-5; D is unclear. TRBV23-1 is reported as an ORF; its role is uncertain. Trimming removed 6 bases from V and 5 bases from J, with 7 bases in between. The CDR3 has 11 amino acids. CDR3 DNA: TGCGCCAGCAGCCTGGGGGAGACCCAGTACTTC. It translates to CASSLGETQYF.